Presented here are 15 T cell receptor beta chains from one specimen sequenced in a study of blood T cell repertoires in COVID-19. Data came from immunoSEQ multiplex PCR; TCRdb stores just in-frame clones and leaves some out. This sample yields 200,000 to 300,000 clones, of which 85% to 90% are seen a single time; about 1.6% belongs to the top ten. The sample comprised peripheral blood. The receptors derive from a woman aged 40 to 55 who had recovered from COVID-19.

V is TRBV5-1 and J is TRBJ2-5; 8 nucleotides align to TRBD2. This CDR3 is built from 14 residues. Germline CDR1 and CDR2: SGHRS and YFSETQ. J gave up 5 bases and V 1 base, and 4 bases lay outside the gene matches. CDR3 residues: CASSLQAGDETQYF. CDR3 bases: TGCGCCAGCAGCTTGCAAGCGGGGGATGAGACCCAGTACTTC. Looking up the rest from reference TRBV5-1 and TRBJ2-5 gives the full variable domain: KAGVTQTPRYLIKTRGQQVTLSCSPISGHRSVSWYQQTPGQGLQFLFEYFSETQRNKGNFPGRFSGRQFSNSRSEMNVSTLELGDSALYLCASSLQAGDETQYFGPGTRLLVL.

The chain recombines TRBV7-9 with TRBJ1-2; possible D gene TRBD1, 5 bases. V was clipped by 4 bases and J by 12 bases, with 15 bases between them. This CDR3 is built from 12 residues. CDR1 is SEHNR, CDR2 FQNEAQ, per germline (reference sequence). CDR3 loop: CASSSGPGKDTF. The CDR3, as DNA: TGTGCCAGCAGCTCTGGCCCAGGGAAGGACACCTTC.

J is TRBJ1-2 and V is TRBV27; 12 bases map to TRBD1. The CDR3 covers 16 residues. With 5 bases clipped from V and 7 bases from J, the junction kept 11 bases outside the gene matches. Germline CDR1 and CDR2: MNHEY and SMNVEV (reference sequence). In nucleotides, the CDR3 is TGTGCCAGCAGTCTGTTCCCGGGACAGGGGGCGGCTGGCTACACCTTC. Translated: CASSLFPGQGAAGYTF.

The J gene is TRBJ1-2, the V gene TRBV2, with D possibly being TRBD1 (6 bases). Germline V gene sequence: CDR1 SNHLY, CDR2 FYNNEI. This CDR3 comprises 12 residues. With 3 bases removed from V and 7 bases from J, the gap between germline ends came to 9 bases. CDR3 bases: TGTGCCAGCAGTGACAACAGGGTTGGCTACACCTTC. Protein sequence: CASSDNRVGYTF.

The chain couples TRBV19 to TRBJ2-5, with 9 bases fitting TRBD1. This CDR3 contains 17 residues. CDR1 is LNHDA and CDR2 is SQIVND in the germline V gene (reference sequence). V lost 6 bases, J lost 2 bases, and 13 bases stayed unmatched. CDR3: CASRRKGGQGFQETQYF. CDR3 coding DNA: TGTGCCAGTAGAAGGAAGGGAGGACAGGGGTTTCAAGAGACCCAGTACTTC. The complete variable domain, with remaining parts taken from reference TRBV19 and TRBJ2-5, reads DGGITQSPKYLFRKEGQNVTLSCEQNLNHDAMYWYRQDPGQGLRLIYYSQIVNDFQKGDIAEGYSVSREKKESFPLTVTSAQKNPTAFYLCASRRKGGQGFQETQYFGPGTRLLVL.

This chain connects TRBV3-1 (or the pseudogene TRBV3-2) to TRBJ1-4, with 8 bases identical to TRBD1. Germline loops: CDR1 LGHDT, CDR2 YNNKEL (reference sequence). Trimming took 8 bases from V and 6 from J; bases not matched to a gene: 11. This CDR3 has 15 residues. Here the CDR3 reads CASALQGVSDEKLFF. CDR3 bases: TGTGCCAGCGCCCTACAGGGGGTCAGCGATGAAAAACTGTTTTTT.

This clone was found once. The chain carries TRBV30 and TRBJ1-2; D unclear. The CDR3 consists of 13 residues. Per the germline V gene, CDR1 is GTSNPN and CDR2 is SVGIG (reference sequence). Trimming stripped 1 base from V and 4 bases from J, with 10 bases between. DNA for the CDR3: TGTGCCTGGAGTGGTCGTGCGGGCTATGGCTACACCTTC. It yields the protein CAWSGRAGYGYTF.

The table lists this clone with a few counts. The V and J genes are TRBV6-5 and TRBJ1-4, with D unclear. CDR3 length: 14 amino acids. The germline CDR1 and CDR2 sequences are MNHEY and SVGAGI. Deletions cut 8 bases from V and 4 bases from J, with 14 bases between. The CDR3 coding sequence is TGTGCCAGCGCCCCGGTGGCGGGTAATGAAAAACTGTTTTTT. Amino acids: CASAPVAGNEKLFF.

This rearrangement joins TRBV5-1 to TRBJ2-7; possibly TRBD2 for D (5 bases). This CDR3 spans 13 amino acids. From germline, CDR1 is SGHRS and CDR2 YFSETQ. Trimming removed 3 bases at V and 7 bases at J, with 14 bases between. The CDR3 spells CASSSGITWEQYF. Written as DNA, the CDR3 is TGCGCCAGCAGCTCCGGGATCACTTGGGAGCAGTACTTC.

The J gene is TRBJ2-3, the V gene TRBV4-2; 13 bases align to TRBD2. J was trimmed by 6 bases and V by 1 base; bases with no gene match: 13. Germline V gene data show CDR1 as LGHNA and CDR2 as YNFKEQ. The CDR3 is 19 residues long. Written as DNA, the CDR3 is TGTGCCAGCAGCCAAGGTTTAAATAGGACTAGCGGGGGAGGGGATACGCAGTATTTT. Its translation is CASSQGLNRTSGGGDTQYF.

The chain employs TRBV30 and TRBJ1-5; the D is unclear. Germline V gene lookup returns CDR1 GTSNPN and CDR2 SVGIG (reference sequence). The V end lost 2 bases, the J end lost 0 bases, and 8 bases lay between the germline ends. This CDR3 spans 14 amino acids. CDR3 bases: TGTGCCTGGAGTTCCGTAAATAGCAATCAGCCCCAGCATTTT. It specifies CAWSSVNSNQPQHF. The whole variable domain, remainder taken from reference TRBV30 and TRBJ1-5, is SQTIHQWPATLVQPVGSPLSLECTVEGTSNPNLYWYRQAAGRGLQLLFYSVGIGQISSEVPQNLSASRPQDRQFILSSKKLLLSDSGFYLCAWSSVNSNQPQHFGDGTRLSIL.

The chain couples TRBV27 to TRBJ2-1, with TRBD2 matching 12 bases. V was clipped by 5 bases and J by 6 bases; unmatched bases: 8. The CDR3 loop spans 16 amino acids. Germline CDR1 MNHEY, CDR2 SMNVEV (reference sequence). The CDR3 region has the DNA TGTGCCAGCAGTGCTTGGGCTAGCGGGGGGGTCAATGAGCAGTTCTTC. Its protein is CASSAWASGGVNEQFF.

The chain employs TRBV13 and TRBJ2-5, with TRBD2 matching 9 bases. The CDR3 spans 16 residues. Germline trimming cut 1 base from V and 5 bases from J; bases unmatched to any gene: 8. From germline, CDR1 is PRHDT and CDR2 FYEKMQ (reference sequence). CDR3 in amino acids: CASSLVPAGGWETQYF. CDR3 DNA: TGTGCCAGCAGCTTAGTGCCAGCGGGGGGATGGGAGACCCAGTACTTC.

The chain employs TRBV25-1 and TRBJ1-6; 7 nucleotides line up with TRBD1. CDR1 and CDR2 from the germline V gene are MGHDK and SYGVNS. There are 16 residues in the CDR3. V dropped 3 bases and J dropped 4; count of bases not matched to a gene: 6. CDR3 sequence: CASSDDRVIYNSPLHF. Here the CDR3 DNA reads TGTGCCAGCAGTGACGACAGGGTGATATATAATTCACCCCTCCACTTT.

This sequence joins TRBV18 and TRBJ1-1; D might be TRBD1 (6 bases). Looked up from germline, CDR1 is KGHSH and CDR2 is LQKENI. The CDR3 is 15 residues long. V gave up 3 bases and J gave up 1 base, with 12 bases separating them. CDR3 DNA: TGTGCCAGCTCACCGGGGGCAGGGAGGAACACTGAAGCTTTCTTT. Protein product: CASSPGAGRNTEAFF. Using reference TRBV18 and TRBJ1-1 for the parts outside the CDR3, the full variable domain is NAGVMQNPRHLVRRRGQEARLRCSPMKGHSHVYWYRQLPEEGLKFMVYLQKENIIDESGMPKERFSAEFPKEGPSILRIQQVVRGDSAAYFCASSPGAGRNTEAFFGQGTRLTVV.